The 5 T cell receptor beta chains given below trace back to one sample, sequenced in a study of T cells after yellow fever vaccination. TCRdb redid the calling of the 5' RACE reads with MiXCR, one entry per CDR3 protein. This sample has hundreds of thousands of distinct CDR3 sequences, with approximately 3.8% found just once. The starting material was PBMCs, obtained on the day of the yellow fever booster vaccination. The receptors were gathered from a man between 18 and 29 years old who received the YFV17D yellow fever vaccine.

This clonotype was seen many times. This sequence joins TRBV7-9 and TRBJ2-2, with 8 positions matching TRBD2. The CDR3 contains 17 residues. The germline gives CDR1 SEHNR, CDR2 FQNEAQ (reference sequence). With V trimmed by 5 bases and J by 0 bases, 8 bases remained unmatched. CDR3 sequence (DNA): TGTGCCAGCAGCCAACGGGGGGGCGACCCGAACACCGGGGAGCTGTTTTTT. As protein: CASSQRGGDPNTGELFF.

This clonotype was picked up many times. The chain has TRBV6-5 and TRBJ2-7, with TRBD1 matching over 8 bases. Per germline, CDR1 MNHEY and CDR2 SVGAGI. The CDR3 totals 16 residues. V lost 5 bases, J lost 4 bases, and 13 bases stayed unmatched. The CDR3 DNA sequence: TGTGCCAGCAGTCTTAGGCCAGGGGGCGTGGGATACGAGCAGTACTTC. Encoded protein: CASSLRPGGVGYEQYF.

CDR3 region: CASSRLRETQYF. In DNA, the CDR3 is TGTGCCAGCAGCCGACTCCGGGAGACCCAGTACTTC. This chain joins TRBV6-5 and TRBJ2-5; D call uncertain. The ends were cut back, 6 bases at V and 5 bases at J, with 10 bases in the middle. The CDR3 covers 12 residues. Germline CDR1 MNHEY, CDR2 SVGAGI.

This clonotype was counted ten times or more. J is TRBJ2-4 and V is TRBV23-1; 10 bases are a match to TRBD1. TRBV23-1 is flagged as an ORF with uncertain function. The length of the CDR3 is 20 residues. The junction had 30 bases not matched to a gene; V was cut back by 11 bases and J by 8 bases. CDR3 in amino acids: CAGPYPVGTGESWVLDIQYF. As DNA, the CDR3 is TGCGCCGGACCCTATCCTGTTGGGACAGGGGAAAGTTGGGTTTTGGACATTCAGTACTTC.

Many counts were recorded for this clonotype. V and J are TRBV20-1 and TRBJ2-7; tentatively, D is TRBD1 (6 bases). Germline V gene data show CDR1 as DFQATT and CDR2 as SNEGSKA (reference sequence). V gave up 8 bases and J gave up 9 bases, with 17 bases separating them. The CDR3 is 11 amino acids. The CDR3 DNA reads TGCAGTCCCAAAGTGGGGACACGGCAGTACGTC. Translating gives CSPKVGTRQYV.